The 7 T cell receptor beta chains below were found in one sample sequenced in a study of blood T cell repertoires in COVID-19. Assay used: immunoSEQ multiplex PCR; TCRdb lists only in-frame clones, some missing. The sample consists of over 70,000 clones, around 83% of them appearing once. Sequencing was done on a sample of peripheral blood. The receptors were sampled from a man between 25 and 39 years old with COVID-19, enrolled during active disease.

The chain has TRBV30 and TRBJ2-4; TRBD1 aligns across 10 bases. J lost 6 bases, V lost 3 bases, and 2 bases had no gene match. The CDR3 has 13 residues. Germline assignment: CDR1 GTSNPN and CDR2 SVGIG (reference sequence). The CDR3 nucleotides are TGTGCCTGGAGGGGGACAGGGGCAAACATTCAGTACTTC. Translated, it gives CAWRGTGANIQYF.

The chain uses TRBV6-1 and TRBJ1-2; D possibly corresponds to TRBD1 (5 bases). The V end lost 2 bases, the J end lost 8 bases, and 12 bases lay between the germline ends. The CDR3 has 13 residues. Germline CDR1 is MNHNS and CDR2 is SASEGT. This CDR3 is CASSEQGLIGYTF. The CDR3 nucleotides are TGTGCCAGCAGTGAACAGGGTTTAATCGGCTACACCTTC.

The rearrangement joins TRBV5-1 to TRBJ2-3, with D possibly being TRBD2 (5 bases). The CDR3 has 15 residues. In germline, CDR1 is SGHRS, CDR2 YFSETQ. V dropped 0 bases and J dropped 3 bases, with 11 bases sitting between them. This chain's CDR3 is CASSLEGAPTDTQYF. The CDR3 DNA follows: TGCGCCAGCAGCTTGGAGGGAGCTCCGACAGATACGCAGTATTTT.

The CDR3 here is CASIDRGSTGNTIYF. The CDR3 DNA is TGTGCCAGCATCGACAGGGGTTCAACGGGAAACACCATATATTTT. The chain has TRBV28 and TRBJ1-3, with 8 bases that match TRBD1. In germline, CDR1 is MDHEN, CDR2 SYDVKM. The CDR3 is 15 amino acids. J was trimmed by 4 bases and V by 7 bases; bases with no gene match: 9. Full variable domain (outside the CDR3, taken from reference TRBV28 and TRBJ1-3): DVKVTQSSRYLVKRTGEKVFLECVQDMDHENMFWYRQDPGLGLRLIYFSYDVKMKEKGDIPEGYSVSREKKERFSLILESASTNQTSMYLCASIDRGSTGNTIYFGEGSWLTVV.

This clone came up once. This sequence joins TRBV7-2 and TRBJ2-7, with 9 bases lining up with TRBD2. The length of the CDR3 is 14 residues. CDR1 is SGHTA, CDR2 FQGNSA, per germline. Trimming at V came to 5 bases and at J to 2 bases, leaving 4 bases not matched to a gene. CDR3 protein: CASSPTSGAYEQYF. The CDR3 nucleotides read TGTGCCAGCAGCCCGACTAGCGGAGCCTACGAGCAGTACTTC.

The chain combines TRBV6-4 with TRBJ2-1, with 14 bases fitting TRBD2. Germline CDR1 MRHNA, CDR2 SNTAGT. CDR3 length: 15 amino acids. J gave up 13 bases and V 0 bases, and 5 bases lay outside the gene matches. Here the CDR3 DNA reads TGTGCCAGCAGTGACTCATATGGGACTAGCGGGAGTCAGTTCTTC. Translation: CASSDSYGTSGSQFF.

This chain links TRBV24-1 with TRBJ1-2; D not certain. Germline V gene data show CDR1 as KGHDR and CDR2 as SFDVKD. The CDR3 loop spans 14 amino acids. Trimming shortened V by 0 bases and J by 6 bases, and 10 bases separated the two germline ends. CDR3 amino acids: CATSDLLGRDGYTF. The CDR3 DNA follows: TGTGCCACCAGTGATTTGCTGGGTCGGGATGGCTACACCTTC.